The 12 T cell receptor beta chains in this list originate from one sample, sequenced in a study of PD-L1 blockade in urothelial cancer (TCRdb year 2017). The sample's time point label, decoded: pretreatment peripheral blood. Library construction relied on the immunoSEQ multiplex PCR assay. Sourced from immuneACCESS, this table was stored by TCRdb with only in-frame sequences that have V and J called. A share of the clones is absent; for the studies checked, an unresolved V gene accounts for under half, and the remainder has no known explanation. Within this sample are fewer than 40,000 clones, with about 89% of them counted one time only. The ten largest account for 10% to 12% of the sample. Sequenced material: PBMCs, taken around atezolizumab (anti-PD-L1) treatment. Receptor source: a woman aged 60-75 years with urothelial cancer.

The chain carries TRBV6-4 and TRBJ2-1; D might be TRBD2 (6 bases). This CDR3 region has 15 residues. Trimming cost V 5 bases and J 6 bases, with 17 bases left between them. Germline V gene sequence: CDR1 MRHNA, CDR2 SNTAGT. DNA of the CDR3: TGTGCCAGCAGTCCAACCGGGACTGGACTCAATGAGCAGTTCTTC. Its protein product is CASSPTGTGLNEQFF.

The genes are TRBV18 and TRBJ2-5; tentatively, D is TRBD1 (7 bases). Trimming removed 2 bases from V and 5 bases from J, with 27 bases in between. The CDR3 contains 19 residues. Germline CDR1 is KGHSH and CDR2 is LQKENI. CDR3 sequence reads: CASSPFQGGAKKSSETQYF. The CDR3 DNA reads TGTGCCAGCTCACCATTTCAGGGGGGAGCAAAAAAGTCCAGCGAGACCCAGTACTTC.

The chain joins TRBV27 to TRBJ2-1; D is unclear. The CDR3 has 14 amino acids. Germline-derived CDR1 and CDR2 are MNHEY and SMNVEV (reference sequence). V lost 4 bases to trimming and J lost 9 bases, with 16 bases between them. The DNA of the CDR3 is TGTGCCAGCAGTTCCGCGACGGGTAGGAGTGAGCAGTTCTTC. Its translation is CASSSATGRSEQFF.

This sequence joins TRBV7-9 and TRBJ2-5, with a weak D call TRBD1 (5 bases). The CDR3 contains 13 residues. V dropped 2 bases and J dropped 3 bases, with 7 bases sitting between them. Germline CDR1 is SEHNR and CDR2 is FQNEAQ (reference sequence). CDR3 in DNA: TGTGCCAGCAGCTTACCCAGGGAAGAGACCCAGTACTTC. Residues: CASSLPREETQYF.

This chain uses TRBV28 with TRBJ2-5; a possible D gene is TRBD1 (6 bases). Trimming stripped 6 bases from V and 4 bases from J, with 12 bases between. Germline V gives CDR1 MDHEN, CDR2 SYDVKM. The CDR3 is made up of 13 amino acids. In DNA, the CDR3 is TGTGCCAGCAGGCTCCAGGGGTTAGAGACCCAGTACTTC. The encoded protein is CASRLQGLETQYF.

The chain links TRBV5-1 to TRBJ2-7; 9 bases are shared with TRBD1. From germline, CDR1 is SGHRS and CDR2 YFSETQ. The CDR3 is 15 amino acids. J was trimmed by 3 bases and V by 1 base; bases with no gene match: 5. CDR3 nucleotide sequence: TGCGCCAGCAGCTTGCGCGACAGGGGGATCTACGAGCAGTACTTC. Its protein is CASSLRDRGIYEQYF.

The genes are TRBV7-9 and TRBJ2-1; tentative D call: TRBD2 (6 bases). The CDR3 is 16 amino acids. V gave up 0 bases and J gave up 7 bases, with 16 bases separating them. Per germline, CDR1 SEHNR and CDR2 FQNEAQ (reference sequence). The CDR3: CASSLAVVAGKNEQFF. For the CDR3, the DNA is TGTGCCAGCAGCTTAGCCGTAGTGGCGGGGAAGAATGAGCAGTTCTTC.

This rearrangement joins TRBV7-8 to TRBJ2-7, with 16 bases fitting TRBD2. In germline, CDR1 is SGHVS, CDR2 FQNEAQ. The CDR3 is 17 amino acids. After removal of 5 bases from V and 2 bases from J, the junction contained 6 bases not matched to a gene. The CDR3 here is CASSPGTSGRVAYEQYF. In DNA form, the CDR3 reads TGTGCCAGCAGCCCGGGGACTAGCGGGAGGGTCGCCTACGAGCAGTACTTC.

This chain connects TRBV28 to TRBJ2-1, with a weak D call TRBD2 (5 bases). Trimming removed 4 bases at V and 7 bases at J, with 14 bases between. The CDR3 has 14 residues. Germline loops: CDR1 MDHEN, CDR2 SYDVKM. CDR3 nucleotides: TGTGCCAGCAGTTCACTCAGGACGGGGAATGAGCAGTTCTTC. Its translation: CASSSLRTGNEQFF.

As to this clone: Compared with germline, one end of the junction differs, possibly owing to a read error. J is TRBJ2-5 and V is TRBV6-5, with 7 bases fitting TRBD2. Germline V gives CDR1 MNHEY, CDR2 SVGAGI. This CDR3 region has 13 residues. The CDR3 protein is CAGSYGLGETQYF. The CDR3 DNA sequence: TGTGCCGGCAGTTACGGACTAGGAGAGACCCAGTACTTC.

This chain connects TRBV28 to TRBJ1-4; no clear D gene. V lost 10 bases to trimming and J lost 8 bases, with 17 bases between them. The V gene's germline CDR1 is MDHEN and CDR2 SYDVKM. The CDR3 has 13 residues. Here the CDR3 reads CATESFPREKLFF. CDR3 sequence (DNA): TGTGCCACCGAATCCTTCCCTAGGGAAAAACTGTTTTTT.

V usage is TRBV7-3 and J usage is TRBJ2-5; TRBD1 matches at 7 bases. V lost 4 bases to trimming and J lost 5 bases; unmatched junction nucleotides: 10. Germline V gives CDR1 SGHTA, CDR2 FQGTGA. The length of the CDR3 is 15 residues. DNA for the CDR3: TGTGCCAGCAGCTCTTCGACAGGGCATTGGGAGACCCAGTACTTC. It encodes CASSSSTGHWETQYF.